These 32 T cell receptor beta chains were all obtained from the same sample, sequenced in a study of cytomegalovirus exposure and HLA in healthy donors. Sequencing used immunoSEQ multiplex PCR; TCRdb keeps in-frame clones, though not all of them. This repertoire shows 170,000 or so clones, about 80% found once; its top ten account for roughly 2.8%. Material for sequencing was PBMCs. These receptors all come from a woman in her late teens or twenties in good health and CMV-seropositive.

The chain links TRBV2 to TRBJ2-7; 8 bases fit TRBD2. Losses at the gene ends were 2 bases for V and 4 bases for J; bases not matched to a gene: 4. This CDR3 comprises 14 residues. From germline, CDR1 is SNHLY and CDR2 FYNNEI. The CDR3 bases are TGTGCCAGCAGTGAATCGGGGGGGCCTTACGAGCAGTACTTC. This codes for CASSESGGPYEQYF.

The CDR3 protein is CASSPILTGGNYTF. Here the CDR3 DNA reads TGTGCCAGCTCACCTATCCTGACAGGGGGAAACTACACCTTC. This chain links TRBV18 with TRBJ1-2; 9 bases line up with TRBD1. Germline loops: CDR1 KGHSH, CDR2 LQKENI. With 3 bases clipped from V and 10 bases from J, the junction kept 9 bases outside the gene matches. The CDR3 runs to 14 residues. Looking up the rest from reference TRBV18 and TRBJ1-2 gives the full variable domain: NAGVMQNPRHLVRRRGQEARLRCSPMKGHSHVYWYRQLPEEGLKFMVYLQKENIIDESGMPKERFSAEFPKEGPSILRIQQVVRGDSAAYFCASSPILTGGNYTFGSGTRLTVV.

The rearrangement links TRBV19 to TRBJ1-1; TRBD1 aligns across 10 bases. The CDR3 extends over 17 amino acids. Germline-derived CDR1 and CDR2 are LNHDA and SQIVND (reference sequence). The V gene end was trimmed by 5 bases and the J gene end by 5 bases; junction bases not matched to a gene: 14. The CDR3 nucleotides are TGTGCCAGTAGTGCACCTTGGGGACAGGGGTCCCAAACTGAAGCTTTCTTT. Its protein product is CASSAPWGQGSQTEAFF.

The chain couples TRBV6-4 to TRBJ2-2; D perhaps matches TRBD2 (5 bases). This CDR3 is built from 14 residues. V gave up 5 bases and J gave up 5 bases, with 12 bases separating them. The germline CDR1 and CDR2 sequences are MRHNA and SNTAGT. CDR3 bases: TGTGCCAGCAGTAGCGGAGATAATACCGGGGAGCTGTTTTTT. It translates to CASSSGDNTGELFF.

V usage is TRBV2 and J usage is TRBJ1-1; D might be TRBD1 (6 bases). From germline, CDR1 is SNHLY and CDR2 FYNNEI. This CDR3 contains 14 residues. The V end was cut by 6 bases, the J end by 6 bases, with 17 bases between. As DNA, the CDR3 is TGTGCCAGCAGGGCACAGGGCGAGAGGGCTGAAGCTTTCTTT. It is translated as CASRAQGERAEAFF.

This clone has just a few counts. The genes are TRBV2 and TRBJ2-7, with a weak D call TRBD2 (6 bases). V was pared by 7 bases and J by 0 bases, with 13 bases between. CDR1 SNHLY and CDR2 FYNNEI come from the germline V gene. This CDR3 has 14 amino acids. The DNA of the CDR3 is TGTGCCAGCAAAATGGAGGGAAGCTCCTACGAGCAGTACTTC. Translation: CASKMEGSSYEQYF.

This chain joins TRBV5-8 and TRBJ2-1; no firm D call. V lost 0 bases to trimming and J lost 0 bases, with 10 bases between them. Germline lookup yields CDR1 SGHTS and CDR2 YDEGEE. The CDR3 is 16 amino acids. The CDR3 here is CASSLEGRSSYNEQFF. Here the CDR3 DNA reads TGTGCCAGCAGCTTGGAAGGCCGGAGCTCCTACAATGAGCAGTTCTTC.

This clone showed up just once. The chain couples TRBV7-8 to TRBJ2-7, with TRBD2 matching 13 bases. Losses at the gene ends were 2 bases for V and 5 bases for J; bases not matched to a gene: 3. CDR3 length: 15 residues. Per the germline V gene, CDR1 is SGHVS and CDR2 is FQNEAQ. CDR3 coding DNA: TGTGCCAGCAGCTTAAGGACTAGCGGGGGTAACGAGCAGTACTTC. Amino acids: CASSLRTSGGNEQYF.

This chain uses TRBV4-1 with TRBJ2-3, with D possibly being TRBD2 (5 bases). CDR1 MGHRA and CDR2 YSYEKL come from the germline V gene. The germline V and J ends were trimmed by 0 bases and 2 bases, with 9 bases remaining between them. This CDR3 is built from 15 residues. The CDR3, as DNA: TGCGCCAGCAGCCAAGACGAGGGTGACACAGATACGCAGTATTTT. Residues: CASSQDEGDTDTQYF.

CDR3: CASSQVWGLPNTEAFF. DNA for the CDR3: TGCGCCAGCAGCCAAGTTTGGGGACTCCCGAACACTGAAGCTTTCTTT. The chain has TRBV4-1 and TRBJ1-1; TRBD1 is a possible D gene (5 bases). Trimming took 1 base from V and 1 from J, leaving 13 bases between them. The CDR3 runs 16 residues. Germline CDR1 reads MGHRA; CDR2 reads YSYEKL.

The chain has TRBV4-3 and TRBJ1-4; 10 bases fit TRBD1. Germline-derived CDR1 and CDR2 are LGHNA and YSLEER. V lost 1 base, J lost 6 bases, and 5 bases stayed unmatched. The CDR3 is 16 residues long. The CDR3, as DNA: TGCGCCAGCAGCCAAGTACCCGGGACAGGGGATGAAAAACTGTTTTTT. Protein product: CASSQVPGTGDEKLFF.

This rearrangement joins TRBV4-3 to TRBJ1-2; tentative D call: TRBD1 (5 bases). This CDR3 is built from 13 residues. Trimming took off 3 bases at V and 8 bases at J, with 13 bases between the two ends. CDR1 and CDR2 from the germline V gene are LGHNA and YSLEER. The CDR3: CASSQWGPRGYTF. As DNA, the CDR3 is TGCGCCAGCAGCCAGTGGGGCCCCAGGGGCTACACCTTC.

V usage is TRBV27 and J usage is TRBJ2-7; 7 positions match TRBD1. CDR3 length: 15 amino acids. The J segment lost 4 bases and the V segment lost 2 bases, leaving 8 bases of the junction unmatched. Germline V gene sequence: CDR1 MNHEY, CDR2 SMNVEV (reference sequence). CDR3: CASSLSNRGPYEQYF. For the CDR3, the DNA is TGTGCCAGCAGTTTAAGTAACAGGGGCCCATACGAGCAGTACTTC.

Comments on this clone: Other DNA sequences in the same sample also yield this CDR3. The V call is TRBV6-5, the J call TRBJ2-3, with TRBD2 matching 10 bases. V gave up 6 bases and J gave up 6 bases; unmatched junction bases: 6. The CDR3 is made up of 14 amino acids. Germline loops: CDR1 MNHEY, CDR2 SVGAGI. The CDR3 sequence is CASRSSGGADTQYF. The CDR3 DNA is TGTGCCAGCAGATCCAGCGGGGGGGCTGATACGCAGTATTTT.

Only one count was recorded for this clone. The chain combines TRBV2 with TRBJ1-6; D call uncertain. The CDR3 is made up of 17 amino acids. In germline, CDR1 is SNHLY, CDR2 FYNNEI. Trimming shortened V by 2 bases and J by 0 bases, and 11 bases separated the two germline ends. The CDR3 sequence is CASSESGLSSYNSPLHF. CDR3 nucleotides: TGTGCCAGCAGTGAATCTGGGCTAAGCTCCTATAATTCACCCCTCCACTTT.

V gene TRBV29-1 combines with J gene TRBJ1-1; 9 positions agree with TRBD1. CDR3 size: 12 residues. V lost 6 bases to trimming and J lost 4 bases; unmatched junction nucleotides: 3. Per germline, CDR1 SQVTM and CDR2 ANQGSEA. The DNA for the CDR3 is TGCAGCGTCCTGACAGGGGGCACTGAAGCTTTCTTT. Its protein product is CSVLTGGTEAFF.

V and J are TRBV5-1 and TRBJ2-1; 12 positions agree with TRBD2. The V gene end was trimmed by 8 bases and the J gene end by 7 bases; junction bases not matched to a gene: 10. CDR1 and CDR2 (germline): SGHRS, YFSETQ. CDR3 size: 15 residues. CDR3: CASWTSGVARNEQFF. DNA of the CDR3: TGCGCCAGTTGGACTAGCGGGGTCGCTAGGAATGAGCAGTTCTTC.

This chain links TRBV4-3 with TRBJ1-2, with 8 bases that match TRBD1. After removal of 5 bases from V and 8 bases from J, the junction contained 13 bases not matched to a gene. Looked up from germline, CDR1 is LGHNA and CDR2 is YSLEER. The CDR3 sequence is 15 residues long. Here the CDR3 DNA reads TGCGCCAGCAGCGGAAACCAGGGGGCTGGCTGGGGCTACACCTTC. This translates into CASSGNQGAGWGYTF.

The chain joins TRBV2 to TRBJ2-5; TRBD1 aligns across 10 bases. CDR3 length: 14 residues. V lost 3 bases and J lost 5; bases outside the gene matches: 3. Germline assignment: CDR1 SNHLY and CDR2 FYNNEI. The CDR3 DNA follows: TGTGCCAGCAGTGAGGGACAGGGGTTTGAGACCCAGTACTTC. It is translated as CASSEGQGFETQYF.

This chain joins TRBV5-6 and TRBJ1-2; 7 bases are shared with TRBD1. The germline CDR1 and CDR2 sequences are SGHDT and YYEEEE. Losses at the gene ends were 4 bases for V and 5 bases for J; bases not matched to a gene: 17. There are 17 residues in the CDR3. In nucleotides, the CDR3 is TGTGCCAGCAGCGAGCATGGTGAGGGGGCATACCTGTATGGCTACACCTTC. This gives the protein CASSEHGEGAYLYGYTF.

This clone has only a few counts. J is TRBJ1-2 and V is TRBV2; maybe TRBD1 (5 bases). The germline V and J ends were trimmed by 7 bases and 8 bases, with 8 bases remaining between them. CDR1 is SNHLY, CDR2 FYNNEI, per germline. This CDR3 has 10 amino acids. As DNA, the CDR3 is TGTGCCAGCACCGGACAAGGCTACACCTTC. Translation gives CASTGQGYTF.

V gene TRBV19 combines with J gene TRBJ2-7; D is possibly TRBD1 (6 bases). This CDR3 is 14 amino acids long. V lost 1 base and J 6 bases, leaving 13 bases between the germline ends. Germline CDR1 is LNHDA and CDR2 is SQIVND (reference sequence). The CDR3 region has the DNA TGTGCCAGTAGTATAGGGGCAGGGGTGGGCGAGCAGTACTTC. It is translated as CASSIGAGVGEQYF.

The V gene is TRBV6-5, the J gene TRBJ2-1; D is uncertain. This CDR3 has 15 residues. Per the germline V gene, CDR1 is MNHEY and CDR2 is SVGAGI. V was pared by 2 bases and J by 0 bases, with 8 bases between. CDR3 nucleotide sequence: TGTGCCAGCAGTTACGTCGAGAGCTCCTACAATGAGCAGTTCTTC. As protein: CASSYVESSYNEQFF.

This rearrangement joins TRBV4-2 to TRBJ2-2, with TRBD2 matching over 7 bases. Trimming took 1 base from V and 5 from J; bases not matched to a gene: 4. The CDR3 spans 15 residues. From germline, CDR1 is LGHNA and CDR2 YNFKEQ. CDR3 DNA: TGTGCCAGCAGCCAAGGCGGGGGTTGGACCGGGGAGCTGTTTTTT. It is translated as CASSQGGGWTGELFF.

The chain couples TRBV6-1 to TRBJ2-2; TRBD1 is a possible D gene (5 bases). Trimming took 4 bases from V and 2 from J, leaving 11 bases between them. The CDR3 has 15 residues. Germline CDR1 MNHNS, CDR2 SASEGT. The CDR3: CASSGRQINTGELFF. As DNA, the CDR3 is TGTGCCAGCAGTGGGCGACAGATTAACACCGGGGAGCTGTTTTTT.

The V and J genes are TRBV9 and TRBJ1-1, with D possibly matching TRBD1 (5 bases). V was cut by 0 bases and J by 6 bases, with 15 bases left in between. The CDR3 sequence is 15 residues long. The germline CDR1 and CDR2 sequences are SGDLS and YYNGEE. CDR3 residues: CASSVGTAWGPEAFF. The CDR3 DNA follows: TGTGCCAGCAGCGTAGGGACGGCTTGGGGCCCTGAAGCTTTCTTT.

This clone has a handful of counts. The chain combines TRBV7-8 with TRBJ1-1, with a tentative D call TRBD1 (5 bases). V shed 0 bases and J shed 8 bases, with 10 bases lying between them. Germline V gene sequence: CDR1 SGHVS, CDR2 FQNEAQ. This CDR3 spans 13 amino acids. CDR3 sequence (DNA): TGTGCCAGCAGCTTAGCGCCGACAGAAGAAGCTTTCTTT. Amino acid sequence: CASSLAPTEEAFF.

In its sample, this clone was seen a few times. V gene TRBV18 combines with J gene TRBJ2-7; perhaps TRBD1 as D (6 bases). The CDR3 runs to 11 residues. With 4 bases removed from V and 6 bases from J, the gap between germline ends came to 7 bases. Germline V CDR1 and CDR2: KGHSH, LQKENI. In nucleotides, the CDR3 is TGTGCCAGCTCACTCAGGGGCGAGCAGTACTTC. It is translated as CASSLRGEQYF.

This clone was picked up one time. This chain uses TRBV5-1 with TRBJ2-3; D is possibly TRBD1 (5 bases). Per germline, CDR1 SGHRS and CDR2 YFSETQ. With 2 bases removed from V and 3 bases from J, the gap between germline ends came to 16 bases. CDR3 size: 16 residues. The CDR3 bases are TGCGCCAGCAGCTTTTCGGGCAGGGTGGCAACAGATACGCAGTATTTT. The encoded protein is CASSFSGRVATDTQYF.

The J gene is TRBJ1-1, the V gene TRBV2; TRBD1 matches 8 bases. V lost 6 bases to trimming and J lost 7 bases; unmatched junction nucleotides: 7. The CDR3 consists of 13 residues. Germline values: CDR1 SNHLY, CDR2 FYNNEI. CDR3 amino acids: CASRLGQEVEAFF. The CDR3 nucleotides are TGTGCCAGCAGGCTGGGACAGGAAGTTGAAGCTTTCTTT.

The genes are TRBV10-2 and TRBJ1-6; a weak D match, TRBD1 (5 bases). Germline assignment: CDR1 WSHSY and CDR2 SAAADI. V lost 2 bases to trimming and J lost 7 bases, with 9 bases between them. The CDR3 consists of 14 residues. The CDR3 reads CASSEPRQNSPLHF. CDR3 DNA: TGCGCCAGCAGTGAGCCCCGACAGAATTCACCCCTCCACTTT.

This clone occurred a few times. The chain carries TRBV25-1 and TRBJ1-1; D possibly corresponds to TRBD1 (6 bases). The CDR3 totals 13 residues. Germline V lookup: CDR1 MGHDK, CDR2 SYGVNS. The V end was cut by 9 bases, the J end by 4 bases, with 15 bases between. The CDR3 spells CASGGTGGTEAFF. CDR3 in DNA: TGTGCCAGTGGGGGCACTGGAGGCACTGAAGCTTTCTTT.